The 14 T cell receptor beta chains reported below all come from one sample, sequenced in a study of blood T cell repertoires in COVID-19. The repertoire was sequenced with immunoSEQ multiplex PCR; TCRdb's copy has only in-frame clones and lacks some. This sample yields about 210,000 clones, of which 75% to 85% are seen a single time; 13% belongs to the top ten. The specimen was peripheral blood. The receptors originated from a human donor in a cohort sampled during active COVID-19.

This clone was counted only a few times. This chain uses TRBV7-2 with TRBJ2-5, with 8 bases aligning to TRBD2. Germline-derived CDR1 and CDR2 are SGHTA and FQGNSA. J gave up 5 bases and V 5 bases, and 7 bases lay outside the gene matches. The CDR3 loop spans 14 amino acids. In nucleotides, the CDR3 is TGTGCCAGCAGCCCGGCAGCGGGAGAGGAGACCCAGTACTTC. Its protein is CASSPAAGEETQYF.

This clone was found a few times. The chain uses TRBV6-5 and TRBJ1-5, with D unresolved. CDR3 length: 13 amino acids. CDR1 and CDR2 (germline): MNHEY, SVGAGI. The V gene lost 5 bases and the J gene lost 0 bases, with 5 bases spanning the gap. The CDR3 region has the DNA TGTGCCAGCAGTCGGGTTAGCAATCAGCCCCAGCATTTT. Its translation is CASSRVSNQPQHF.

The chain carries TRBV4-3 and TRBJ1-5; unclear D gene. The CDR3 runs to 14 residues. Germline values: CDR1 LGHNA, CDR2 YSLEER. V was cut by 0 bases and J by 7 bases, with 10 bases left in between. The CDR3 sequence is CASSQDLGVQPQHF. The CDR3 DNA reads TGCGCCAGCAGCCAAGATCTCGGAGTGCAGCCCCAGCATTTT.

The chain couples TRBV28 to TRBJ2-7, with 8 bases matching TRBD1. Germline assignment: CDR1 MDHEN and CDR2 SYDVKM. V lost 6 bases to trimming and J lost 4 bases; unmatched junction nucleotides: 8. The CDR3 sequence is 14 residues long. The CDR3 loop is CASRRTGSKYEQYF. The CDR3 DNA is TGTGCCAGCAGGCGGACAGGGAGCAAGTACGAGCAGTACTTC.

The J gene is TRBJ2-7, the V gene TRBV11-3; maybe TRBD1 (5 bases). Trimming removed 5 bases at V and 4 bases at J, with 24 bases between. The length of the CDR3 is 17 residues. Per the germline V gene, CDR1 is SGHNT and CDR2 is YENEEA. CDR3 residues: CASSGQGLGQSGYEQYF. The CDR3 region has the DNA TGTGCCAGCAGCGGCCAGGGTCTAGGACAAAGTGGGTACGAGCAGTACTTC.

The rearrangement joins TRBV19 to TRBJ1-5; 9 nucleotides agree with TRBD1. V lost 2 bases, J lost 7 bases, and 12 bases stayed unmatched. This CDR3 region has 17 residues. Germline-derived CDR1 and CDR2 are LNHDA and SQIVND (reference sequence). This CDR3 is CASSISRGQGSFQPQHF. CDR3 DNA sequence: TGTGCCAGTAGTATAAGTCGGGGACAGGGAAGTTTCCAGCCCCAGCATTTT.

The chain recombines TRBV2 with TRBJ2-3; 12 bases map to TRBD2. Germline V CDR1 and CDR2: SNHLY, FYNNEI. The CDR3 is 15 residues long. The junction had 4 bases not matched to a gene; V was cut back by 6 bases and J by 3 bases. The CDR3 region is CASSLTSGRTDTQYF. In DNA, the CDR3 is TGTGCCAGCAGCTTAACTAGCGGGAGGACAGATACGCAGTATTTT.

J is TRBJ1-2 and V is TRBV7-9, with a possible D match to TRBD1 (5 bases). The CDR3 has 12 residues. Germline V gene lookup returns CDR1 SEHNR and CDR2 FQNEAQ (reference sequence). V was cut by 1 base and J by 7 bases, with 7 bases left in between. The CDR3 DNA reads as TGTGCCAGCAGCTTAGACCAGGGTGGCTACACCTTC. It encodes CASSLDQGGYTF.

CDR3 sequence reads: CASSEAAGYNEKLFF. The CDR3 DNA reads as TGTGCCAGCAGTGAAGCGGCAGGGTATAATGAAAAACTGTTTTTT. The chain recombines TRBV6-1 with TRBJ1-4, with D maybe TRBD1 (5 bases). There are 15 residues in the CDR3. V was shortened by 0 bases and J by 4 bases, with 9 bases between the two germline ends. The germline CDR1 and CDR2 sequences are MNHNS and SASEGT.

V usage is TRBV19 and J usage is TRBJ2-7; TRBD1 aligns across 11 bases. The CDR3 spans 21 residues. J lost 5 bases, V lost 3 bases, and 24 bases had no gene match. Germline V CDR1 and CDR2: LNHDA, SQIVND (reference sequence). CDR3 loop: CASSIGMVGTGGSGRPHEQYF. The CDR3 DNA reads TGTGCCAGTAGTATCGGTATGGTAGGGACAGGGGGTTCCGGGAGGCCCCACGAGCAGTACTTC. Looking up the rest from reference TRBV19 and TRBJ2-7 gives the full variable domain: DGGITQSPKYLFRKEGQNVTLSCEQNLNHDAMYWYRQDPGQGLRLIYYSQIVNDFQKGDIAEGYSVSREKKESFPLTVTSAQKNPTAFYLCASSIGMVGTGGSGRPHEQYFGPGTRLTVT.

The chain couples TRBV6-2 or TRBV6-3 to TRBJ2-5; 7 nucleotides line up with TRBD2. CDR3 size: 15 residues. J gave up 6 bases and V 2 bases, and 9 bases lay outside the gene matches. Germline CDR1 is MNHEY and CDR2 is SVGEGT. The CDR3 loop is CASSYGGVRIKTQYF. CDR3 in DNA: TGTGCCAGCAGTTACGGGGGGGTCCGAATAAAGACCCAGTACTTC.

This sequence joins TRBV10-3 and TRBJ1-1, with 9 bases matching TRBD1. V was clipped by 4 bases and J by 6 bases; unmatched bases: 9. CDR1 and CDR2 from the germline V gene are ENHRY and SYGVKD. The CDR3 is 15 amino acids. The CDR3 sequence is CAISGAGTGSAEAFF. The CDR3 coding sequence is TGTGCCATCAGTGGGGCCGGGACAGGGAGCGCTGAAGCTTTCTTT.

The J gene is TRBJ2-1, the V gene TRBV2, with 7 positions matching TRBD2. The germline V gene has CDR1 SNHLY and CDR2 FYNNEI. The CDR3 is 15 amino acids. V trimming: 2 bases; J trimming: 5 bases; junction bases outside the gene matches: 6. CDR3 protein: CASSETRLADNEQFF. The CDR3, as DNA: TGTGCCAGCAGTGAAACCCGACTAGCAGACAATGAGCAGTTCTTC.

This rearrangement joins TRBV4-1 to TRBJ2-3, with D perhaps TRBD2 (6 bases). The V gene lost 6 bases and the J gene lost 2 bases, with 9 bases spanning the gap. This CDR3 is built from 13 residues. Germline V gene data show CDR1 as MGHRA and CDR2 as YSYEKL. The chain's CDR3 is CASRGLTTDTQYF. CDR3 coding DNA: TGCGCCAGCAGGGGACTGACCACAGATACGCAGTATTTT.